Listed here are 5 T cell receptor beta chains from one sample, sequenced in a study of blood T cell repertoires in COVID-19. Using immunoSEQ multiplex PCR, the repertoire was profiled, and TCRdb retains in-frame clones only, with some absent. The sample lists hundreds of thousands of clones, approximately 88% seen once, with 27% in the top ten. The sequenced sample consisted of peripheral blood. Every receptor here comes from a man between 35 and 55 years old with acute or convalescent COVID-19.

The J gene is TRBJ1-1, the V gene TRBV7-2; D is unclear. Germline V gene sequence: CDR1 SGHTA, CDR2 FQGNSA. V dropped 4 bases and J dropped 1 base, with 13 bases sitting between them. CDR3 length: 15 residues. Written as DNA, the CDR3 is TGTGCCAGCAGCTCATTCGGGGTAAGGAACACTGAAGCTTTCTTT. Translating gives CASSSFGVRNTEAFF.

The chain combines TRBV6-5 with TRBJ1-2; D may be TRBD1 (6 bases). The V gene's germline CDR1 is MNHEY and CDR2 SVGAGI. CDR3 length: 16 amino acids. V was pared by 2 bases and J by 6 bases, with 19 bases between. This CDR3 reads CASSYLPVRGEDGYTF. The CDR3 DNA sequence: TGTGCCAGCAGTTACCTCCCAGTCAGGGGCGAAGATGGCTACACCTTC.

The chain joins TRBV2 to TRBJ1-2; D possibly corresponds to TRBD1 (5 bases). V lost 3 bases to trimming and J lost 8 bases, with 13 bases between them. In germline, CDR1 is SNHLY, CDR2 FYNNEI. The CDR3 has 13 amino acids. In DNA form, the CDR3 reads TGTGCCAGCAGTGAGGCAGGGCGGGAGGGCTACACCTTC. Translating gives CASSEAGREGYTF.

The CDR3 region has the DNA TGTGCCAGCTCACCGAGGACAGGGGGGGGACAAGAGACCCAGTACTTC. This codes for CASSPRTGGGQETQYF. The rearrangement uses TRBV18 and TRBJ2-5; 10 bases line up with TRBD1. The CDR3 has 16 residues. Germline V gene data show CDR1 as KGHSH and CDR2 as LQKENI. Germline trimming cut 3 bases from V and 2 bases from J; bases unmatched to any gene: 6.

This chain joins TRBV19 and TRBJ2-3, with 9 bases identical to TRBD1. With 7 bases clipped from V and 4 bases from J, the junction kept 6 bases outside the gene matches. Per germline, CDR1 LNHDA and CDR2 SQIVND (reference sequence). The CDR3 extends over 14 amino acids. The CDR3, as DNA: TGTGCCAGTATGGACAGGGGTCAGCCAGATACGCAGTATTTT. Its protein product is CASMDRGQPDTQYF.